This entry concerns a single T cell receptor (beta chain). Germline V lookup: CDR1 LNHDA, CDR2 SQIVND (reference sequence). Trimming pared 6 bases from V and 4 bases from J, leaving 22 bases between. CDR3 length: 18 amino acids. Authors' processing steps: Scientists estimated how many nucleated cells there were by amplifying reference gene primers. Sequencing was performed with immunoSEQ multiplex PCR; in TCRdb, only in-frame clones are kept and a portion is missing. V and J calls and clone size are as listed in that table; D and trimming were resolved from the DNA. The sample records about 39,000 clones, 80% to 90% being singletons. The data derive from a study of blood T cell repertoires in COVID-19. Across the study: Researchers got acute and convalescent COVID-19 samples from the United States, Italy and Spain.

Material for sequencing was peripheral blood. This sequence joins TRBV19 and TRBJ1-6; D perhaps matches TRBD1 (5 bases). The clonotype originates from a man aged 55 to 70 in a cohort sampled during active COVID-19. In DNA, the CDR3 is TGTGCCAGTAGCCCCACCAGCTTAGGGGCCTCGTATAATTCACCCCTCCACTTT. This encodes CASSPTSLGASYNSPLHF.